The 3 T cell receptor beta chains below were found in one sample sequenced in a study of spatial heterogeneity in lung cancer. Time point specified: sample taken at primary tumor resection. No cell sorting; template was whole RNA from tumor, lung tissue or PBMC. TCRdb redid the calling of the 5' RACE reads with MiXCR, one entry per CDR3 protein. The data show 30,000 to 40,000 distinct CDR3 sequences, roughly 5.6% seen once. The sample in question was PBMCs, obtained at surgery. The receptors stem from a female donor with early-stage non-small cell lung cancer.

This clonotype was counted many times. The chain carries TRBV6-2 or TRBV6-3 and TRBJ2-5; a weak D match, TRBD2 (5 bases). The ends were cut back, 0 bases at V and 3 bases at J, with 14 bases in the middle. CDR3 size: 16 residues. Germline V gives CDR1 MNHEY, CDR2 SVGEGT. The chain's CDR3 is CASSYSPEEVKETQYF. Here the CDR3 DNA reads TGTGCCAGCAGTTACTCTCCAGAGGAGGTAAAAGAGACCCAGTACTTC.

The chain recombines TRBV4-2 with TRBJ2-1; TRBD2 matches 9 bases. Trimming removed 0 bases from V and 6 bases from J; junction bases left unmatched: 3. Germline V gene sequence: CDR1 LGHNA, CDR2 YNFKEQ. CDR3 length: 15 amino acids. CDR3 in amino acids: CASSQDPTSGNEQFF. CDR3 coding DNA: TGTGCCAGCAGCCAAGACCCGACTAGCGGCAATGAGCAGTTCTTC.

There are a few counts of this clonotype. The V and J genes are TRBV20-1 and TRBJ2-7; 9 bases are shared with TRBD2. Germline V CDR1 and CDR2: DFQATT, SNEGSKA (reference sequence). CDR3 length: 14 residues. V lost 3 bases, J lost 3 bases, and 6 bases stayed unmatched. The CDR3 region is CSARSSGGSYEQYF. CDR3 DNA: TGCAGTGCTAGGAGTAGCGGGGGAAGCTACGAGCAGTACTTC.